These 7 T cell receptor beta chains share one sample of origin, sequenced in a study of siplizumab effects on memory and regulatory T cells. TCRdb's table, derived via immunoSEQ multiplex PCR, lists solely in-frame clones and lacks some. Here the sample spans some 97,000 clones, roughly 92% being singletons. The specimen was Tregs sorted from blood. All receptors derive from a human donor in good health.

This chain links TRBV5-1 with TRBJ1-1; D is ambiguous. The CDR3 is 13 amino acids. V was trimmed by 0 bases and J by 1 base, leaving 4 bases between them. In germline, CDR1 is SGHRS, CDR2 YFSETQ. The DNA of the CDR3 is TGCGCCAGCAGCTTGGATTGGAACACTGAAGCTTTCTTT. Translating gives CASSLDWNTEAFF.

V gene TRBV10-1 combines with J gene TRBJ2-3, with D unclear. V lost 3 bases, J lost 4 bases, and 17 bases lay in between. Germline CDR1 reads WNHNN; CDR2 reads SYGVQD (reference sequence). This CDR3 spans 16 amino acids. CDR3 coding DNA: TGCGCCAGCAGTGATCTACTTGGACCTACTTCAGATACGCAGTATTTT. This encodes CASSDLLGPTSDTQYF.

The V and J genes are TRBV11-1 and TRBJ1-1; D is possibly TRBD1 (6 bases). V dropped 6 bases and J dropped 0 bases, with 20 bases sitting between them. Germline V CDR1 and CDR2: SGHAT, FQDESV (reference sequence). The CDR3 contains 17 residues. Here the CDR3 reads CASSLKGTPTLNTEAFF. DNA of the CDR3: TGTGCCAGCAGTTTAAAGGGGACACCGACTTTGAACACTGAAGCTTTCTTT.

The chain uses TRBV9 and TRBJ2-1; TRBD1 aligns across 8 bases. The CDR3 has 13 residues. Germline CDR1 SGDLS, CDR2 YYNGEE. J was trimmed by 14 bases and V by 0 bases; bases with no gene match: 7. The CDR3 is CASSVGSRGPKFF. The CDR3 coding sequence is TGTGCCAGCAGCGTAGGATCCAGGGGGCCGAAGTTCTTC.

This chain connects TRBV30 to TRBJ1-2; no clear D. CDR1 GTSNPN and CDR2 SVGIG come from the germline V gene (reference sequence). Trimming cost V 0 bases and J 1 base, with 9 bases left between them. The CDR3 runs to 14 residues. The CDR3 spells CAWSVSGFNYGYTF. CDR3 sequence (DNA): TGTGCCTGGAGTGTAAGCGGATTTAACTATGGCTACACCTTC.

The chain has TRBV30 and TRBJ1-2; no clear D gene. V gave up 5 bases and J gave up 8 bases, with 15 bases separating them. This CDR3 contains 12 residues. Germline V CDR1 and CDR2: GTSNPN, SVGIG (reference sequence). Here the CDR3 reads CAWWAGFLGYTF. The CDR3 DNA reads as TGTGCCTGGTGGGCGGGTTTCTTAGGCTACACCTTC.

The gene calls are TRBV13 and TRBJ2-7; TRBD1 aligns across 9 bases. Germline V lookup: CDR1 PRHDT, CDR2 FYEKMQ (reference sequence). The CDR3 spans 15 residues. Germline trimming cut 4 bases from V and 3 bases from J; bases unmatched to any gene: 7. The chain's CDR3 is CASSSPGTGNYEQYF. The CDR3 DNA is TGTGCCAGCAGCTCTCCCGGGACAGGGAACTACGAGCAGTACTTC.